This T cell receptor beta chain stems from a study of blood T cell repertoires in COVID-19. Original processing methods: Amplification with reference gene primers provided the estimates of nucleated cell counts. Method: immunoSEQ multiplex PCR; TCRdb's copy keeps in-frame clones and lacks some. V and J calls and clone size are given by that table; D and trimming were obtained from the DNA. The repertoire holds 250,000 or so clones, approximately 84% seen once, with about 7% in the top ten. CDR3 length: 14 residues. Trimming cost V 0 bases and J 5 bases, with 11 bases left between them. CDR1 is SGHRS, CDR2 YFSETQ, per germline.

Input material: PBMCs or T cells enriched from blood (not recorded which). The chain has TRBV5-1 and TRBJ2-5, with D possibly TRBD1 on 5 matching bases. The sequence derives from a woman aged 45-65 years who had been exposed to COVID-19. This chain's CDR3 is CASSLGKAGETQYF. CDR3 coding DNA: TGCGCCAGCAGCTTGGGTAAAGCAGGGGAGACCCAGTACTTC.